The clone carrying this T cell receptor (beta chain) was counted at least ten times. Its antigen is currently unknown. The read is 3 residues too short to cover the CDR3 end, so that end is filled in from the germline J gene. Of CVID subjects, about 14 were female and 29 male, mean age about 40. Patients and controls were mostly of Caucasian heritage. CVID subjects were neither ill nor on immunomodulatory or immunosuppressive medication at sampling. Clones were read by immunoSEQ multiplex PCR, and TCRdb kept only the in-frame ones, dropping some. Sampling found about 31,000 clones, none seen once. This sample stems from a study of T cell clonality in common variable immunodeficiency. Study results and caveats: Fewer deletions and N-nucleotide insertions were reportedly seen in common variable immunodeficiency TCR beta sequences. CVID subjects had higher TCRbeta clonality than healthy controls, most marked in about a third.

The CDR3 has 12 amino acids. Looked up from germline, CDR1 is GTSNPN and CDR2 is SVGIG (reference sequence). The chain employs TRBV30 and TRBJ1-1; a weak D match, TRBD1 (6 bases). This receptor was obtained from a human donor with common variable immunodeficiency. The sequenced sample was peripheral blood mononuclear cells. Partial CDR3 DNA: TGTGCCTGGGGGGGCGGGGGCGGCGAA. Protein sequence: CAWGGGGGE. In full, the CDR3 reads CAWGGGGGEAFF.